Listed here are 27 T cell receptor beta chains from one sample, sequenced in a study of Ad26.COV2.S vaccination and SARS-CoV-2 variants (TCRdb year 2021). The library was built by means of the immunoSEQ multiplex PCR assay. TCRdb took over this immuneACCESS table, retaining in-frame rearrangements with V and J assigned. Such tables are incomplete; in checked studies, under half of the missing clones stem from an unresolved V gene, and the remainder is unexplained. The sample data list about 400,000 clones, and around nine tenths of these were observed just once. The ten largest clonotypes hold about 1.9% of the sample. The treatment or condition label of this sample denotes: some 20 received Ad26.COV2.S at low or high dose, single or two shots; about 5 received placebo; per-sample allocation not given. Repertoires of vaccine and placebo recipients were sequenced from samples collected on day 63 after the first injection.

Sequencing used peripheral blood, obtained in a trial of Ad26.COV2.S vaccine versus placebo. The receptors were sampled from a person between 18 and 59 years old who received the Ad26.COV2.S COVID-19 vaccine or a placebo.

The J gene is TRBJ2-2, the V gene TRBV4-2, with 8 bases that match TRBD1. CDR3 length: 17 amino acids. Trimming removed 0 bases from V and 4 bases from J; junction bases left unmatched: 7. From germline, CDR1 is LGHNA and CDR2 YNFKEQ. The DNA of the CDR3 is TGTGCCAGCAGCCAAGATTGGGACAGGATGGGCACCGGGGAGCTGTTTTTT. It is translated as CASSQDWDRMGTGELFF.

The V gene is TRBV19, the J gene TRBJ1-5; D might be TRBD1 (5 bases). Trimming stripped 3 bases from V and 4 bases from J, with 13 bases between. Germline lookup yields CDR1 LNHDA and CDR2 SQIVND (reference sequence). The CDR3 contains 15 residues. CDR3 DNA: TGTGCCAGTAGTATTACAGGTACTGGTAATCAGCCCCAGCATTTT. It translates to CASSITGTGNQPQHF.

The J gene is TRBJ2-5, the V gene TRBV29-1; D ambiguous. The germline V and J ends were trimmed by 4 bases and 5 bases, with 11 bases remaining between them. CDR1 is SQVTM and CDR2 is ANQGSEA in the germline V gene. The length of the CDR3 is 12 residues. The chain's CDR3 is CSVVGFRETQYF. CDR3 nucleotides: TGCAGCGTTGTGGGTTTCCGGGAGACCCAGTACTTC. Complete variable domain (other parts from reference TRBV29-1 and TRBJ2-5): SAVISQKPSRDICQRGTSLTIQCQVDSQVTMMFWYRQQPGQSLTLIATANQGSEATYESGFVIDKFPISRPNLTFSTLTVSNMSPEDSSIYLCSVVGFRETQYFGPGTRLLVL.

The chain carries TRBV28 and TRBJ2-5; 7 bases match TRBD2. Germline lookup yields CDR1 MDHEN and CDR2 SYDVKM. V shed 4 bases and J 2 bases; nucleotides not matched to a gene: 4. CDR3 length: 14 residues. CDR3 residues: CASSSSGPQETQYF. CDR3 in DNA: TGTGCCAGCAGTTCTAGCGGACCTCAAGAGACCCAGTACTTC.

CDR3 nucleotide sequence: TGTGCCAGCAGTCTTAGTGAAAAACTGTTTTTT. Translated: CASSLSEKLFF. The V gene is TRBV28, the J gene TRBJ1-4; D gene ambiguous. Germline V gives CDR1 MDHEN, CDR2 SYDVKM. The CDR3 runs 11 residues. Deletions cut 5 bases from V and 7 bases from J, with 5 bases between.

This clone was seen once. The genes are TRBV11-2 and TRBJ2-3; D tentatively fits TRBD1 or TRBD2 (6 bases each). The CDR3 is made up of 16 amino acids. V dropped 7 bases and J dropped 5 bases, with 22 bases sitting between them. Per germline, CDR1 SGHAT and CDR2 FQNNGV. This chain's CDR3 is CASTSNWGAAGDTQYF. CDR3 nucleotides: TGTGCCAGCACCTCTAACTGGGGGGCCGCTGGAGATACGCAGTATTTT.

The V gene is TRBV28, the J gene TRBJ2-2; possible D gene TRBD1, 6 bases. Trimming took 6 bases from V and 5 from J, leaving 7 bases between them. Germline V gene lookup returns CDR1 MDHEN and CDR2 SYDVKM. CDR3 length equals 12 residues. CDR3 DNA sequence: TGTGCCAGCAGCAGGGGTACCGGGGAGCTGTTTTTT. Translated: CASSRGTGELFF.

The V and J genes are TRBV2 and TRBJ1-1; tentative D call: TRBD1 (6 bases). V was cut by 6 bases and J by 6 bases, with 14 bases left in between. The CDR3 has 13 amino acids. Germline V gene lookup returns CDR1 SNHLY and CDR2 FYNNEI. In nucleotides, the CDR3 is TGTGCCAGCAGCCAACAGGGAAGCCCTGAAGCTTTCTTT. It codes for CASSQQGSPEAFF.

V gene TRBV24-1 combines with J gene TRBJ1-5, with D maybe TRBD1 (5 bases). Germline assignment: CDR1 KGHDR and CDR2 SFDVKD. Trimming shortened V by 3 bases and J by 4 bases, and 15 bases separated the two germline ends. The CDR3 runs 16 residues. The chain's CDR3 is CATSDPYHGTNQPQHF. In DNA form, the CDR3 reads TGTGCCACCAGTGATCCATATCACGGGACGAATCAGCCCCAGCATTTT.

The chain has TRBV2 and TRBJ2-7; 12 nucleotides match TRBD2. This CDR3 contains 14 residues. Germline V CDR1 and CDR2: SNHLY, FYNNEI. Trimming removed 8 bases from V and 4 bases from J; junction bases left unmatched: 6. The CDR3: CASLRGLAGYEQYF. In DNA, the CDR3 is TGTGCCAGCCTAAGGGGACTAGCGGGTTACGAGCAGTACTTC.

This chain links TRBV9 with TRBJ2-7, with unresolved D. With 3 bases removed from V and 0 bases from J, the gap between germline ends came to 4 bases. This CDR3 has 12 residues. Germline lookup yields CDR1 SGDLS and CDR2 YYNGEE. In DNA, the CDR3 is TGTGCCAGCAGCGCGTTCTCCTACGAGCAGTACTTC. Encoded protein: CASSAFSYEQYF.

This clone was found a few times. V gene TRBV7-2 combines with J gene TRBJ1-2, with unresolved D. Germline V gene lookup returns CDR1 SGHTA and CDR2 FQGNSA. V lost 3 bases and J 7 bases, leaving 9 bases between the germline ends. The CDR3 length is 12 residues. CDR3: CASSFAEGGYTF. CDR3 sequence (DNA): TGTGCCAGCAGCTTCGCTGAGGGTGGCTACACCTTC.

There are a few counts of this clone. The rearrangement uses TRBV7-2 and TRBJ2-7, with TRBD1 identical over 8 bases. Trimming removed 5 bases from V and 2 bases from J; junction bases left unmatched: 2. CDR1 SGHTA and CDR2 FQGNSA come from the germline V gene. The CDR3 loop spans 13 amino acids. The CDR3 DNA reads as TGTGCCAGCAGCGGACAGGGAACCTACGAGCAGTACTTC. The encoded protein is CASSGQGTYEQYF.

This clone was detected only once. The chain has TRBV7-3 and TRBJ2-7; D could derive from TRBD1 or TRBD2 (5 bases each). V lost 6 bases and J 2 bases, leaving 26 bases between the germline ends. The CDR3 length is 18 residues. CDR1 and CDR2 from the germline V gene are SGHTA and FQGTGA. The CDR3 coding sequence is TGTGCCAGCAGGCCCACTCCGGGGCGAAAAAAAAGACCCTACGAGCAGTACTTC. This translates into CASRPTPGRKKRPYEQYF.

The genes are TRBV28 and TRBJ1-1; D possibly corresponds to TRBD1 (6 bases). The V gene's germline CDR1 is MDHEN and CDR2 SYDVKM. The CDR3 totals 17 residues. V gave up 4 bases and J gave up 1 base, with 19 bases separating them. This CDR3 reads CASSSGTFGSGNTEAFF. The CDR3 DNA reads TGTGCCAGCAGTTCCGGGACATTTGGAAGTGGGAACACTGAAGCTTTCTTT. Full variable domain (remainder filled in from reference TRBV28 and TRBJ1-1): DVKVTQSSRYLVKRTGEKVFLECVQDMDHENMFWYRQDPGLGLRLIYFSYDVKMKEKGDIPEGYSVSREKKERFSLILESASTNQTSMYLCASSSGTFGSGNTEAFFGQGTRLTVV.

V is TRBV6-2 or TRBV6-3 and J is TRBJ2-1; 11 bases are a match to TRBD2. The CDR3 loop spans 17 amino acids. Germline-derived CDR1 and CDR2 are MNHEY and SVGEGT. V dropped 4 bases and J dropped 8; count of bases not matched to a gene: 13. CDR3 sequence (DNA): TGTGCCAGCAGTTGGATCGTCGGGACTAGCGGATTCCATGAGCAGTTCTTC. Protein: CASSWIVGTSGFHEQFF.

J is TRBJ1-5 and V is TRBV30, with D hard to call. The CDR3 has 14 residues. The V gene lost 4 bases and the J gene lost 0 bases, with 10 bases spanning the gap. CDR1 and CDR2 from the germline V gene are GTSNPN and SVGIG (reference sequence). The CDR3 DNA follows: TGTGCCTGGACCCAGGCCCTTAGCAATCAGCCCCAGCATTTT. Residues: CAWTQALSNQPQHF.

The chain has TRBV5-4 and TRBJ1-1, with D possibly being TRBD1 (5 bases). Germline CDR1 SGHNT, CDR2 YYREEE (reference sequence). The CDR3 is 14 residues long. The V and J ends lost 5 bases and 1 base respectively, with 12 bases between them. CDR3 residues: CASRSPGGNTEAFF. For the CDR3, the DNA is TGTGCCAGCAGATCCCCTGGGGGGAACACTGAAGCTTTCTTT.

This chain uses TRBV30 with TRBJ1-2; perhaps TRBD1 as D (6 bases). The CDR3 runs to 13 residues. V was cut by 0 bases and J by 8 bases, with 13 bases left in between. Germline CDR1 GTSNPN, CDR2 SVGIG (reference sequence). The CDR3 DNA follows: TGTGCCTGGAGTGTACAGGGACTAGAAGGCTACACCTTC. Protein: CAWSVQGLEGYTF.

The table lists this clone with a few counts. The chain couples TRBV6-5 to TRBJ2-7; 7 bases line up with TRBD1. V dropped 7 bases and J dropped 5; count of bases not matched to a gene: 8. CDR3 size: 13 residues. Germline assignment: CDR1 MNHEY and CDR2 SVGAGI. CDR3 loop: CASNRDREHEQYF. In DNA form, the CDR3 reads TGTGCCAGCAATCGCGACAGGGAACACGAGCAGTACTTC.

This sequence joins TRBV6-5 and TRBJ1-2; 7 bases line up with TRBD1. Germline CDR1 is MNHEY and CDR2 is SVGAGI. V trimming: 6 bases; J trimming: 8 bases; junction bases outside the gene matches: 12. CDR3 length equals 14 residues. CDR3 loop: CASRDRDSLWGYTF. The CDR3 DNA reads TGTGCCAGCAGGGACCGGGACAGCCTTTGGGGCTACACCTTC.

This clone was observed once. This rearrangement joins TRBV7-9 to TRBJ2-1; 8 nucleotides line up with TRBD2. The CDR3 is 16 amino acids. Trimming at V came to 1 base and at J to 7 bases, leaving 9 bases not matched to a gene. Germline-derived CDR1 and CDR2 are SEHNR and FQNEAQ (reference sequence). Here the CDR3 DNA reads TGTGCCAGCAGCTTAGGGGGCGGGAGGATAGCAAATGAGCAGTTCTTC. It yields the protein CASSLGGGRIANEQFF.

The chain joins TRBV6-2 or TRBV6-3 to TRBJ2-2; the D is unclear. This CDR3 has 12 residues. Germline CDR1 reads MNHEY; CDR2 reads SVGEGT. Trimming cost V 5 bases and J 0 bases, with 1 base left between them. CDR3 bases: TGTGCCAGCAGTCCGAACACCGGGGAGCTGTTTTTT. It translates to CASSPNTGELFF.

Turning to this clone: At the DNA level, this CDR3 is encoded by other sequences in the same sample as well. The chain couples TRBV7-9 to TRBJ2-2; D gene ambiguous. Germline V gene sequence: CDR1 SEHNR, CDR2 FQNEAQ (reference sequence). The CDR3 runs to 13 residues. Between the trimmed V and J ends, which lost 5 bases and 5 bases, there was a span of 9 bases. CDR3 DNA sequence: TGTGCCAGCAGCCTCGCCGGGACCGGGGAGCTGTTTTTT. This gives the protein CASSLAGTGELFF.

This clone was recorded only once. V usage is TRBV15 and J usage is TRBJ1-6; 10 nucleotides agree with TRBD1. The CDR3 contains 13 residues. The J segment lost 5 bases and the V segment lost 8 bases, leaving 0 bases of the junction unmatched. Germline CDR1 reads LNHNV; CDR2 reads YYDKDF (reference sequence). The CDR3 loop is CATGTGDNSPLHF. CDR3 sequence (DNA): TGTGCCACCGGGACAGGGGATAATTCACCCCTCCACTTT.

The chain is built from TRBV30 and TRBJ1-1; tentatively, D is TRBD1 (5 bases). V lost 1 base to trimming and J lost 9 bases, with 12 bases between them. There are 12 residues in the CDR3. The V gene's germline CDR1 is GTSNPN and CDR2 SVGIG (reference sequence). The CDR3 protein is CAWSAGTYQAFF. In DNA form, the CDR3 reads TGTGCCTGGAGTGCGGGGACGTACCAAGCTTTCTTT.

The J gene is TRBJ2-2, the V gene TRBV24-1, with TRBD1 matching 10 bases. V shed 3 bases, J shed 5 bases, and the junction held 5 bases outside the gene matches. This CDR3 is 16 amino acids long. CDR1 and CDR2 from the germline V gene are KGHDR and SFDVKD. Written as DNA, the CDR3 is TGTGCCACCAGTGATCCAGGACAGGGGGGGACCGGGGAGCTGTTTTTT. Amino acids: CATSDPGQGGTGELFF.